The present entry profiles one T cell receptor (beta chain) with its context. The target antigen is unknown. This sample is part of a study of PD-1 blockade in classical Hodgkin lymphoma. Germline values: CDR1 MDHEN, CDR2 SYDVKM. J lost 4 bases, V lost 5 bases, and 6 bases had no gene match. The CDR3 is 14 amino acids. Whole-study findings and limits: Reported baseline diversity: healthy donors highest, relapsed/refractory patients lowest. The study found that TCR diversity rose significantly by C4D1 in CD4+ but not CD8+ cells. Complete responders showed a baseline diversity that resembled the diversity of newly diagnosed patients.

Time point noted: cycle 4 day 1 (C4D1), after less than 7 weeks of nivolumab. Relapse was seen in all patients after autologous stem cell transplantation, and brentuximab vedotin exposure was variable. Produced via immunoSEQ multiplex PCR; TCRdb's table is partial and in-frame only. The top ten hold 15% to 20% of the sample, which has tens of thousands of clones, over 65% seen once. The TCR was taken from a human donor with classical Hodgkin lymphoma. The chain recombines TRBV28 with TRBJ1-2, with 8 positions matching TRBD1. The sample in question was peripheral blood mononuclear cells (PBMCs), obtained before the fourth cycle of nivolumab. CDR3 sequence (DNA): TGTGCCAGCAGTCGGACAGGGACAATCTATGGCTACACCTTC. Protein: CASSRTGTIYGYTF.